This section outlines one T cell receptor (beta chain) sequence together with its context. This sample stems from a study of control samples from healthy donors and cancer patients. The CDR3 is 14 residues long. Germline values: CDR1 MNHNY, CDR2 SVGAGI (reference sequence). The ends lost 6 bases at V and 6 bases at J; junction bases unmatched: 4. This table comes from immunoSEQ multiplex PCR, and its TCRdb copy is limited to in-frame clones, with some not included. This table has 110,000 to 150,000 clones, about nine tenths appearing once. This receptor was identified in a man aged 25 to 40 in good health. Sequencing used blood. V usage is TRBV6-6 and J usage is TRBJ2-2; 10 nucleotides agree with TRBD1. The CDR3 DNA follows: TGTGCCAGCAGGGGGACAGGGGAAGCCGGGGAGCTGTTTTTT. This translates into CASRGTGEAGELFF.